The sequence of this TCR beta chain was determined in a study of vaccination effects on CD4 cells after COVID-19. About the research overall: Post-vaccine sampling took place a median of 72 days after the second dose.

Whole-study results and caveats: Among infection- and vaccine-induced clones, marked clonal contraction occurred late after vaccination. Healthy vaccinees' vaccine-induced clones included only 1 of 255 cross-reacting with common cold coronaviruses.

The method was immunoSEQ multiplex PCR; TCRdb's version includes in-frame clones alone and lacks a portion of them. The sample holds about 73,000 clones, around 67% seen once. Regarding this clone: The antigen is undetermined.

It was after around 10 days of culture that CD4+ T cells were isolated. All study participants received two doses of BNT162b2 or mRNA-1273 vaccine. Deletions cut 8 bases from V and 2 bases from J, with 12 bases between. Germline CDR1 is MNHEY and CDR2 is SVGAGI. The CDR3 consists of 14 residues. The receptor was derived from a human donor who received a COVID-19 vaccine. The J gene is TRBJ2-2, the V gene TRBV6-5; D may be TRBD2 (5 bases). The source material was CD4+ T cells from PBMCs cultured without peptide, sampled after COVID-19 vaccination. The CDR3 loop reads CASLTGRNTGELFF. Written as DNA, the CDR3 is TGTGCCAGCTTAACGGGGAGAAACACCGGGGAGCTGTTTTTT.